This T cell receptor beta chain was profiled in a study of cytomegalovirus exposure and HLA in healthy donors. The CDR3 runs to 13 residues. V shed 6 bases, J shed 6 bases, and the junction held 4 bases outside the gene matches. CDR1 and CDR2 (germline): SGHAT, FQNNGV. This PCR relied on a set of 60 Vbeta primers and 13 Jbeta primers. The protocol was immunoSEQ multiplex PCR, while the TCRdb copy is restricted to in-frame clones and leaves out a portion. The sample shows about 200,000 clones, roughly 87% of them seen only once. This clonotype was obtained from a man aged 35 to 55 in good health and CMV-seropositive. Sequenced material: PBMCs. The genes are TRBV11-2 and TRBJ1-1; TRBD1 aligns across 10 bases. The CDR3 region is CASSPGQGAEAFF. In nucleotides, the CDR3 is TGTGCCAGCAGTCCAGGACAGGGGGCTGAAGCTTTCTTT.